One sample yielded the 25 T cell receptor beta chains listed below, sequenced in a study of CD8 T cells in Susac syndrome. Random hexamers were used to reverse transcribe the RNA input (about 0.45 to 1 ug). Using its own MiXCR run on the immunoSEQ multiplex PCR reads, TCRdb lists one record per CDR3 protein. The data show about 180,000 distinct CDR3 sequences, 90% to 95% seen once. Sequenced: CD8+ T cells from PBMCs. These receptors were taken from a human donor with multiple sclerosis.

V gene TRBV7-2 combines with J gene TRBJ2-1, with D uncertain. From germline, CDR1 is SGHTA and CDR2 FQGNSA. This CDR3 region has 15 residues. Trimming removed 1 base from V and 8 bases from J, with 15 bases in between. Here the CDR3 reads CASSLVSAGFDEQFF. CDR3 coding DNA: TGTGCCAGCAGCTTAGTCTCGGCTGGGTTCGATGAGCAGTTCTTC.

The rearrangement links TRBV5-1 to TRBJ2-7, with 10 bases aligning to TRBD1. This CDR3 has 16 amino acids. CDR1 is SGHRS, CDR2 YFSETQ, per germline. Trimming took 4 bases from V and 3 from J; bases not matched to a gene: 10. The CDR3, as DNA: TGCGCCAGCAGCCTGGAGGGACAGGGGACCGGCTACGAGCAGTACTTC. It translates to CASSLEGQGTGYEQYF.

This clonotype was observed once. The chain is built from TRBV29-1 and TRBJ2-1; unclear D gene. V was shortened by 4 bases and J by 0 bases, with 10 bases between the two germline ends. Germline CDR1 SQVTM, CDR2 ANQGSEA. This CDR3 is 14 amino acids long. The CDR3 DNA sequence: TGCAGCGTTGTCGAGGAATACTCCTACAATGAGCAGTTCTTC. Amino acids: CSVVEEYSYNEQFF.

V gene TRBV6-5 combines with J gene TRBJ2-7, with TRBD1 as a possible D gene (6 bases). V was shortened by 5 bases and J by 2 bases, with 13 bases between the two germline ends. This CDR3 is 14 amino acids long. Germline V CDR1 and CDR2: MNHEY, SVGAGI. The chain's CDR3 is CASSNGQKTYEQYF. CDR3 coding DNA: TGTGCCAGCAGTAACGGACAGAAGACCTACGAGCAGTACTTC.

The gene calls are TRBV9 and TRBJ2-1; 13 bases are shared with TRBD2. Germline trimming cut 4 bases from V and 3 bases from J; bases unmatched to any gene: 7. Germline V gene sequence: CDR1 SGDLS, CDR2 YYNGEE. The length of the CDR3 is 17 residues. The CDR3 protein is CASSPRLAGGYYNEQFF. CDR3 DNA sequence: TGTGCCAGCAGCCCAAGACTAGCGGGGGGTTACTACAATGAGCAGTTCTTC.

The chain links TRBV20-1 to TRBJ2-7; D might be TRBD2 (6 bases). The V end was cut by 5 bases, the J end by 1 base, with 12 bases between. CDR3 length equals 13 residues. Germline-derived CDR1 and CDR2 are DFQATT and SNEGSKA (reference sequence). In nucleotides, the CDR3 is TGCAGTGCTCGGCGGGACGGATCCTACGAGCAGTACTTC. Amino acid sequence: CSARRDGSYEQYF.

CDR3: CASSLGLADADTQYF. The CDR3 bases are TGTGCCAGCAGCCTAGGACTAGCGGACGCGGATACGCAGTATTTT. The V and J genes are TRBV3-1 and TRBJ2-3; 10 bases match TRBD2. CDR3 length equals 15 residues. Per germline, CDR1 LGHDT and CDR2 YNNKEL (reference sequence). The trim removed 4 bases at V and 6 bases at J, leaving 7 bases unmatched.

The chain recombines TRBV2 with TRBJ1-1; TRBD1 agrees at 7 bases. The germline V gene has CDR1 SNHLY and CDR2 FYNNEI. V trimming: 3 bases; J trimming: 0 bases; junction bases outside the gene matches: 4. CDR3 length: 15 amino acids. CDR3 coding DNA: TGTGCCAGCAGTGATTGGACAGGAATGAACACTGAAGCTTTCTTT. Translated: CASSDWTGMNTEAFF.

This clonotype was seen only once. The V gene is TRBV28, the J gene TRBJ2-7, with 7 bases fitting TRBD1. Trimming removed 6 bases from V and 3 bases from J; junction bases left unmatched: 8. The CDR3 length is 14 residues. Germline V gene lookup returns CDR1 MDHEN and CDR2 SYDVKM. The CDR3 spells CASRETGAGYEQYF. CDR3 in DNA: TGTGCCAGCAGAGAAACAGGGGCGGGCTACGAGCAGTACTTC.

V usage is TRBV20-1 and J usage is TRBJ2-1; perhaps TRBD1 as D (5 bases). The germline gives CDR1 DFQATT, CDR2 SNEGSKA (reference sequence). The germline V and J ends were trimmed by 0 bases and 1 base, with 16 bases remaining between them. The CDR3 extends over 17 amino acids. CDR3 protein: CSARDPFREVSYNEQFF. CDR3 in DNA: TGCAGTGCTAGAGATCCGTTCAGGGAAGTATCCTACAATGAGCAGTTCTTC.

CDR3 sequence: CAGNRGTEAFF. CDR3 in DNA: TGTGCCGGAAACCGTGGAACTGAAGCTTTCTTT. The gene calls are TRBV7-9 and TRBJ1-1, with D unresolved. The CDR3 extends over 11 amino acids. V lost 11 bases and J 5 bases, leaving 12 bases between the germline ends. Germline CDR1 SEHNR, CDR2 FQNEAQ (reference sequence).

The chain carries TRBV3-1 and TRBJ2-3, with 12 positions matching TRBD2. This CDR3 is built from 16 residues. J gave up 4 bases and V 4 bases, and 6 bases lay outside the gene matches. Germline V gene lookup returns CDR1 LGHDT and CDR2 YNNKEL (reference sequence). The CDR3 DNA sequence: TGTGCCAGCAGCCCCCTGACTAGCGGGAGAGCAGATACGCAGTATTTT. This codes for CASSPLTSGRADTQYF.

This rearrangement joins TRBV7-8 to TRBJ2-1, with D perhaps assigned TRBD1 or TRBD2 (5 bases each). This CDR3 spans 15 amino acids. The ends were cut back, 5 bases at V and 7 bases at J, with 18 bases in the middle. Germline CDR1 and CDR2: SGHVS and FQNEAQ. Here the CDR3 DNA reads TGTGCCAGCAGCCCCGATGCTGGGGGTTTTAATGAGCAGTTCTTC. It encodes CASSPDAGGFNEQFF.

In DNA, the CDR3 is TGTGCCAGTAGTATAGATCGTTTGGGGCTTGCCACTGAGCAGTTCTTC. Protein sequence: CASSIDRLGLATEQFF. This chain links TRBV19 with TRBJ2-1; a possible D gene is TRBD1 (5 bases). V lost 0 bases to trimming and J lost 9 bases, with 18 bases between them. CDR3 size: 16 residues. Germline V CDR1 and CDR2: LNHDA, SQIVND (reference sequence).

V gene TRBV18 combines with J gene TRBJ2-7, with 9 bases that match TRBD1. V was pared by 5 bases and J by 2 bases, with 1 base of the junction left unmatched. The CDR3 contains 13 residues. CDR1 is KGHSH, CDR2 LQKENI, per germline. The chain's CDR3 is CASSGQGTYEQYF. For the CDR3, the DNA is TGTGCCAGCTCAGGACAGGGGACCTACGAGCAGTACTTC. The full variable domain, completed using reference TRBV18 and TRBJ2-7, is NAGVMQNPRHLVRRRGQEARLRCSPMKGHSHVYWYRQLPEEGLKFMVYLQKENIIDESGMPKERFSAEFPKEGPSILRIQQVVRGDSAAYFCASSGQGTYEQYFGPGTRLTVT.

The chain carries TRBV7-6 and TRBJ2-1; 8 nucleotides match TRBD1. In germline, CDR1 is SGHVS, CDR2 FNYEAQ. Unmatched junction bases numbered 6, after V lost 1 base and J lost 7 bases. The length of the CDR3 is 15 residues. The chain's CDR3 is CASSLVDRAVNEQFF. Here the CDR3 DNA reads TGTGCCAGCAGCTTAGTGGACAGGGCGGTGAATGAGCAGTTCTTC.

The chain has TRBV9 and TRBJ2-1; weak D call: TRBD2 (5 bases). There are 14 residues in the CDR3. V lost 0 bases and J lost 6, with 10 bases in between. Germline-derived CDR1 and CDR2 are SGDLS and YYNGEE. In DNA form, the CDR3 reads TGTGCCAGCAGCGTAGCCGGGGAGAGCAATGAGCAGTTCTTC. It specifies CASSVAGESNEQFF.

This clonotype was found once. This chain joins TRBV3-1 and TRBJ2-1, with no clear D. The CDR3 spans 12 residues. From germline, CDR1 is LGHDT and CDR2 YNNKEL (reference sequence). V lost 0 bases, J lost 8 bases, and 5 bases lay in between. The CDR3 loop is CASSQDGHEQFF. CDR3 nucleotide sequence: TGTGCCAGCAGCCAAGATGGCCATGAGCAGTTCTTC.

This CDR3 reads CSARGLAYETQYF. Written as DNA, the CDR3 is TGCAGTGCTAGAGGTTTAGCGTACGAGACCCAGTACTTC. The V and J genes are TRBV20-1 and TRBJ2-5, with D possibly TRBD2 on 5 matching bases. Per the germline V gene, CDR1 is DFQATT and CDR2 is SNEGSKA (reference sequence). The germline V and J ends were trimmed by 1 base and 5 bases, with 11 bases remaining between them. The CDR3 consists of 13 residues.

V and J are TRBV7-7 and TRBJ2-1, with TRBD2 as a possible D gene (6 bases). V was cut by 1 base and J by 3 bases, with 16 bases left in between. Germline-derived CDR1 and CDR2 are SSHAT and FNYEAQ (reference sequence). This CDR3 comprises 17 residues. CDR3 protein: CASSLEAGSHGYNEQFF. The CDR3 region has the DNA TGTGCCAGCAGCTTAGAAGCGGGCAGTCATGGCTACAATGAGCAGTTCTTC.

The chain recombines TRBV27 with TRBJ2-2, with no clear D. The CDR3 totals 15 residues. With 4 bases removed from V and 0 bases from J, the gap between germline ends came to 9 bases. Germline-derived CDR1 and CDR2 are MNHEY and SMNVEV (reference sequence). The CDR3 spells CASSWTPANTGELFF. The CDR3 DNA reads TGTGCCAGCAGTTGGACCCCCGCGAACACCGGGGAGCTGTTTTTT.

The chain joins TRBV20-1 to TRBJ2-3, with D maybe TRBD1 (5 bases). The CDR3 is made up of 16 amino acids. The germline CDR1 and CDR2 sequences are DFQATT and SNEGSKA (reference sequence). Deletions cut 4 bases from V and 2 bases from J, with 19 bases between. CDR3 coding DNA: TGCAGTGCTACAACAGAAAGGCGCAGGGTCACAGATACGCAGTATTTT. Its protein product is CSATTERRRVTDTQYF.

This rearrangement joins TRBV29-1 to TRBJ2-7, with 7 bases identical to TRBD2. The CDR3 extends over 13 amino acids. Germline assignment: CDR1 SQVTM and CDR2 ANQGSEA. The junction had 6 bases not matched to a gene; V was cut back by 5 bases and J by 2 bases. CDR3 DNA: TGCAGCGTTTTGGGGGGGGACCCCTACGAGCAGTACTTC. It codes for CSVLGGDPYEQYF.

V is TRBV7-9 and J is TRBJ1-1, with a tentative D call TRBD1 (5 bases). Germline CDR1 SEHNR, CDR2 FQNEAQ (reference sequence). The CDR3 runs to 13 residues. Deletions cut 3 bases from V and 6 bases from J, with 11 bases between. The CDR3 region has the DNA TGTGCCAGCAGCTTTTCAGGGTCTCCTGAAGCTTTCTTT. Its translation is CASSFSGSPEAFF.

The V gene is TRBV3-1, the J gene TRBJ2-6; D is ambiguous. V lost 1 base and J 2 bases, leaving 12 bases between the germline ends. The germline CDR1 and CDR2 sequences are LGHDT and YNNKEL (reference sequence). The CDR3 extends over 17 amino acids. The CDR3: CASSQALWVPGANVLTF. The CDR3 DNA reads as TGTGCCAGCAGCCAAGCTTTGTGGGTTCCTGGGGCCAACGTCCTGACTTTC. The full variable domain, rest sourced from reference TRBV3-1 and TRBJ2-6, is DTAVSQTPKYLVTQMGNDKSIKCEQNLGHDTMYWYKQDSKKFLKIMFSYNNKELIINETVPNRFSPKSPDKAHLNLHINSLELGDSAVYFCASSQALWVPGANVLTFGAGSRLTVL.